These 8 T cell receptor beta chains were all obtained from the same sample, sequenced in a study of Graves' ophthalmopathy and Graves' hyperthyroidism. The authors amplified TCR beta CDR3 regions from RNA transcripts. Second-round multiplex PCR came after first-round RT-PCR with HTBI primers. TCRdb processed the multiplex PCR reads anew with MiXCR; each CDR3 protein has one entry. The data show about 390,000 distinct CDR3 sequences, roughly 17% seen once. The sequencing sample was made of peripheral blood. The receptors come from an adult woman with stable Graves' hyperthyroidism.

The table lists this clonotype with a count of one. The V gene is TRBV13, the J gene TRBJ1-5, with D uncertain. V lost 5 bases and J lost 5, with 10 bases in between. This CDR3 is built from 13 residues. The V gene's germline CDR1 is PRHDT and CDR2 FYEKMQ (reference sequence). CDR3 in amino acids: CASSRGRYQPQHF. The CDR3 nucleotides read TGTGCCAGCAGCCGTGGGCGATATCAGCCCCAGCATTTT.

This clonotype occurred once. V and J are TRBV18 and TRBJ2-7; the D gene could be TRBD1 or TRBD2 (6 bases each). V was pared by 1 base and J by 4 bases, with 14 bases between. The CDR3 runs 15 residues. CDR1 and CDR2 from the germline V gene are KGHSH and LQKENI. The CDR3 DNA reads TGTGCCAGCTCACCACAACGGGGGCAGTCGTACGAGCAGTACTTC. It codes for CASSPQRGQSYEQYF.

This clonotype was detected ten times or more. V is TRBV14 and J is TRBJ1-5; TRBD1 aligns across 7 bases. The CDR3 consists of 19 residues. Germline V gene lookup returns CDR1 SGHDN and CDR2 FVKESK. The J segment lost 0 bases and the V segment lost 10 bases, leaving 21 bases of the junction unmatched. DNA of the CDR3: TGTGCCACCAAAGCCTTCGAGACAGGGAGAGCCTATAGCAATCAGCCCCAGCATTTT. Its translation: CATKAFETGRAYSNQPQHF. Full variable domain (rest looked up from reference TRBV14 and TRBJ1-5): EAGVTQFPSHSVIEKGQTVTLRCDPISGHDNLYWYRRVMGKEIKFLLHFVKESKQDESGMPNNRFLAERTGGTYSTLKVQPAELEDSGVYFCATKAFETGRAYSNQPQHFGDGTRLSIL.

This clonotype was seen a single time. This sequence may be a read error, since a much larger clone differs from it by one base. J is TRBJ1-1 and V is TRBV25-1; tentative D call: TRBD1 (5 bases). CDR1 and CDR2 from the germline V gene are MGHDK and SYGVNS. The CDR3 runs 15 residues. DNA for the CDR3: TGTGCCATCAGTGAGGGGTACGGGGGGTACACTGAAGCTTTCTTT. Protein: CAISEGYGGYTEAFF.

This clonotype was seen at least ten times. A much larger clone sits a single nucleotide away, making a read error possible. V is TRBV6-2 or TRBV6-3 and J is TRBJ1-2; 7 nucleotides line up with TRBD1. Germline V gene lookup returns CDR1 MNHEY and CDR2 SVGEGT. CDR3 size: 12 residues. The ends lost 8 bases at V and 3 bases at J; junction bases unmatched: 3. This chain's CDR3 is CASADRDYGYTF. The CDR3 DNA reads as TGTGCCAGCGCCGACAGGGACTATGGCTACACCTTC.

This clonotype was recorded at least ten times. The gene calls are TRBV6-1 and TRBJ2-2; TRBD1 might be the D (6 bases). Looked up from germline, CDR1 is MNHNS and CDR2 is SASEGT. This CDR3 has 14 residues. The ends were cut back, 7 bases at V and 1 base at J, with 10 bases in the middle. CDR3: CASKTQGNTGELFF. CDR3 nucleotides: TGTGCCAGCAAGACACAGGGGAACACCGGGGAGCTGTTTTTT.

The table lists this clonotype with many counts. This chain uses TRBV12-3 or TRBV12-4 with TRBJ2-7; D might be TRBD2 (7 bases). This CDR3 comprises 14 residues. Between the trimmed V and J ends, which lost 6 bases and 12 bases, there was a span of 24 bases. The CDR3 sequence is CASSRGGDAKLRYF. In DNA form, the CDR3 reads TGTGCCAGCAGCCGAGGGGGGGACGCCAAGCTGCGGTACTTC.

Comments on this clonotype: One base away lies a much larger clone, so this may be a sequencing read error. V and J are TRBV9 and TRBJ1-3; D may be TRBD1 (5 bases). The CDR3 is 14 residues long. V was clipped by 7 bases and J by 4 bases, with 15 bases between them. Germline values: CDR1 SGDLS, CDR2 YYNGEE. The CDR3 DNA is TGTGCCAGCTGCGCCGGGACCGAGGGAAACACCATATATTTT. Amino acid sequence: CASCAGTEGNTIYF. Together with reference TRBV9 and TRBJ1-3, the CDR3 gives the full variable domain: DSGVTQTPKHLITATGQRVTLRCSPRSGDLSVYWYQQSLDQGLQFLIQYYNGEERAKGNILERFSAQQFPDLHSELNLSSLELGDSALYFCASCAGTEGNTIYFGEGSWLTVV.